This T cell receptor (beta chain) was recovered during a study of blood T cell repertoires in COVID-19. Participants' own reports of clinical history determined their cohort assignment. Within 2 weeks before study entry, exposed participants met a COVID-19 case. This clone was observed once. Profiling relied on immunoSEQ multiplex PCR, and the TCRdb table lists in-frame clones only, not all of them. The data show a few hundred thousand clones, about 90% seen once. Between the trimmed V and J ends, which lost 5 bases and 1 base, there was a span of 8 bases. This CDR3 has 13 amino acids. The germline V gene encodes CDR1 SGHAT and CDR2 FQDESV (reference sequence).

This clonotype was obtained from a woman aged 45-60 years who had been exposed to COVID-19. Sequenced: PBMCs or T cells enriched from blood (not recorded which). The rearrangement links TRBV11-1 to TRBJ1-1; tentatively, D is TRBD1 (5 bases). The CDR3, as DNA: TGTGCCAGCAGCGTTGGACAGAACACTGAAGCTTTCTTT. It specifies CASSVGQNTEAFF.